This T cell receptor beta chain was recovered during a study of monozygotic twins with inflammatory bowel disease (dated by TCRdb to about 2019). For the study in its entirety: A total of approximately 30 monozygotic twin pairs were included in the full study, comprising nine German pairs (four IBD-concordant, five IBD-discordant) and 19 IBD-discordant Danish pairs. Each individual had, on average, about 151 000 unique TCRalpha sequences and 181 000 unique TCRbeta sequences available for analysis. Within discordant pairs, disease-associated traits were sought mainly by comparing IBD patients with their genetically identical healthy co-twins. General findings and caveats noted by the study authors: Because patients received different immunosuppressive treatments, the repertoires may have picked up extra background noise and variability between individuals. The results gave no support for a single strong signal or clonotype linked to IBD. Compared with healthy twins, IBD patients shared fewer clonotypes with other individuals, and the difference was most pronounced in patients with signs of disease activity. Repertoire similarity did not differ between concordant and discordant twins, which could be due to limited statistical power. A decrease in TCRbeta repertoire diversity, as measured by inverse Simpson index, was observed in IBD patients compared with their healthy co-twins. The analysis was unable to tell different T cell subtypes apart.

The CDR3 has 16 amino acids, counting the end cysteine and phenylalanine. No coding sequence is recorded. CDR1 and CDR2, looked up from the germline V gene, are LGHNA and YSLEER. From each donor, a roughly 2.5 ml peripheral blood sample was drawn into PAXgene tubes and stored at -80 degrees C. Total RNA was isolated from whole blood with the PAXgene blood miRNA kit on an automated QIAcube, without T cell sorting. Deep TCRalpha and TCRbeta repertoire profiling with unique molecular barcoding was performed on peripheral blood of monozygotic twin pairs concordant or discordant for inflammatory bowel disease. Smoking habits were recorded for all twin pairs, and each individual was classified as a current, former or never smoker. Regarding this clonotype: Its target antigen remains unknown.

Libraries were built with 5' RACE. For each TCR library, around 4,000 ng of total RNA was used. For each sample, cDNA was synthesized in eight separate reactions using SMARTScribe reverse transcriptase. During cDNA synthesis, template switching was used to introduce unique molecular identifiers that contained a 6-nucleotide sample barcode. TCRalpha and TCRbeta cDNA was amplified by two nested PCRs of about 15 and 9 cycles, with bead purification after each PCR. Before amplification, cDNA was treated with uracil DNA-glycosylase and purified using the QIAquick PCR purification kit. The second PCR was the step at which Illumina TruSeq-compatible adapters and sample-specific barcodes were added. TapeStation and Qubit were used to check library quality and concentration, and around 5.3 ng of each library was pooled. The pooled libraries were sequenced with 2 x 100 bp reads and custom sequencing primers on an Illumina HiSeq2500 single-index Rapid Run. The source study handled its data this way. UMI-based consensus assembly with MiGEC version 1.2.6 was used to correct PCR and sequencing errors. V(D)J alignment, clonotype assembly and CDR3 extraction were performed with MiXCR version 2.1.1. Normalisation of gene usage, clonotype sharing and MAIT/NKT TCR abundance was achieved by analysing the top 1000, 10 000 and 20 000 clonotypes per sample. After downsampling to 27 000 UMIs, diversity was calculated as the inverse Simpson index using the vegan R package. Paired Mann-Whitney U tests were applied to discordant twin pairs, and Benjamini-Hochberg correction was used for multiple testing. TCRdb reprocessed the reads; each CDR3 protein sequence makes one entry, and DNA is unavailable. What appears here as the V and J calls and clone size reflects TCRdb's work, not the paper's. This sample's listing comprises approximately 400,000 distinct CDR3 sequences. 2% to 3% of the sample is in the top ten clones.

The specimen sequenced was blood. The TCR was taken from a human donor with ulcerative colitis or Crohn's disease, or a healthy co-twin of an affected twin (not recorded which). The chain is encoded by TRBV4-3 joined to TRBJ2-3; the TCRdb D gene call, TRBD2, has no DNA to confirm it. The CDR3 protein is CASSQGTSGSWSTQYF.